A selection of T cell receptor beta chains follows, all from one sample in a study of OX40 agonist ivuxolimab in advanced cancers. Sequenced by immunoSEQ multiplex PCR; TCRdb stores in-frame clones only, minus some. The repertoire holds under 70,000 clones, with 70% to 90% as singletons. The input for sequencing was CD4+ or CD8+ T cells sorted from blood, taken in a trial of the OX40 agonist ivuxolimab. The receptors were gathered from an adult with an advanced solid tumor such as melanoma, head and neck, liver or kidney cancer. Each CDR3 is given with its conserved first and last residue. Fields, in order: V gene, D gene, clone size, J gene, CDR3 protein, CDR3 DNA. The D gene is left open where the match is weak. A clone size is listed for some rows: how often the clone was seen (once, few, many), or a class if it is expanded.

V gene: TRBV15
D gene: .
clone size: .
J gene: TRBJ1-1
CDR3 protein: CATSRDPRGREATEAFF
CDR3 DNA: TGTGCCACCAGCAGAGACCCCCGAGGCAGGGAGGCCACTGAAGCTTTCTTT

V gene: TRBV18
D gene: .
clone size: .
J gene: TRBJ2-7
CDR3 protein: CASSPIRDVFYEQYF
CDR3 DNA: TGTGCCAGCTCACCAATTCGGGACGTCTTTTACGAGCAGTACTTC

V gene: TRBV7-2
D gene: TRBD2
clone size: once
J gene: TRBJ2-4
CDR3 protein: CASSLEPAGDNIQYF
CDR3 DNA: TGTGCCAGCAGCTTAGAACCAGCGGGGGATAACATTCAGTACTTC

V gene: TRBV5-6
D gene: .
clone size: .
J gene: TRBJ2-1
CDR3 protein: CASSLGPRGSSYNEQFF
CDR3 DNA: TGTGCCAGCAGCTTGGGTCCCCGGGGTTCCTCCTACAATGAGCAGTTCTTC

V gene: TRBV27
D gene: .
clone size: once
J gene: TRBJ2-2
CDR3 protein: CASSRMGNTGELFF
CDR3 DNA: TGTGCCAGCAGCCGAATGGGGAACACCGGGGAGCTGTTTTTT

V gene: TRBV7-2
D gene: .
clone size: few
J gene: TRBJ2-5
CDR3 protein: CASSLLAVKQETQYF
CDR3 DNA: TGTGCCAGCAGCTTATTGGCAGTTAAACAAGAGACCCAGTACTTC

V gene: TRBV7-8
D gene: .
clone size: .
J gene: TRBJ1-2
CDR3 protein: CASSLAGNYGYTF
CDR3 DNA: TGTGCCAGCAGCTTAGCAGGGAATTATGGCTACACCTTC

V gene: TRBV4-1
D gene: .
clone size: once
J gene: TRBJ2-2
CDR3 protein: CASSQGGRGTGELFF
CDR3 DNA: TGCGCCAGCAGCCAGGGGGGGCGAGGCACCGGGGAGCTGTTTTTT

V gene: TRBV7-3
D gene: .
clone size: .
J gene: TRBJ1-2
CDR3 protein: CASSLRPDRSEGYTF
CDR3 DNA: TGTGCCAGCAGCTTACGTCCGGACCGCAGCGAGGGCTACACCTTC

V gene: TRBV6-6
D gene: .
clone size: .
J gene: TRBJ2-2
CDR3 protein: CASSYEENTGELFF
CDR3 DNA: TGTGCCAGCAGTTACGAGGAAAACACCGGGGAGCTGTTTTTT

V gene: TRBV23-1
D gene: .
clone size: few
J gene: TRBJ2-4
CDR3 protein: CASSQRTGVAKNIQYF
CDR3 DNA: TGCGCCAGCAGTCAACGGACGGGAGTGGCCAAAAACATTCAGTACTTC

V gene: TRBV19
D gene: .
clone size: .
J gene: TRBJ1-5
CDR3 protein: CASSALADQPQHF
CDR3 DNA: TGTGCCAGTAGCGCTTTGGCGGATCAGCCCCAGCATTTT

V gene: TRBV5-4
D gene: .
clone size: .
J gene: TRBJ2-3
CDR3 protein: CASSSRQGTDTQYF
CDR3 DNA: TGTGCCAGCAGCTCGCGACAGGGCACAGATACGCAGTATTTT

V gene: TRBV30
D gene: .
clone size: .
J gene: TRBJ2-7
CDR3 protein: CAWSVLRGAEGSHEQYF
CDR3 DNA: TGTGCCTGGAGTGTACTAAGGGGGGCTGAGGGGAGTCACGAGCAGTACTTC